Presented here are 23 T cell receptor beta chains from one specimen sequenced in a study of esophageal squamous cell carcinoma under preoperative chemotherapy. TCRdb passed the PCR reads through MiXCR, listing each CDR3 protein once. This table has roughly 30,000 distinct CDR3 sequences, 52% appearing once. Documented time point: after preoperative PTX-NDP chemotherapy. Specimen collection occurred from a patient given preoperative chemotherapy. The source of these receptors is a human donor with esophageal squamous cell carcinoma. The donor label of this sample is uncertain.

This sequence joins TRBV7-2 and TRBJ2-3, with 7 bases lining up with TRBD2. The CDR3 is 15 residues long. Per germline, CDR1 SGHTA and CDR2 FQGNSA. The ends lost 8 bases at V and 7 bases at J; junction bases unmatched: 15. CDR3 sequence reads: CASGSGGGAKNTQYF. CDR3 nucleotide sequence: TGTGCCAGCGGCTCGGGCGGGGGAGCCAAAAATACGCAGTATTTT.

Concerning this clonotype: Because it lacks the conserved phenylalanine or tryptophan at the end, this CDR3 is likely a read error. The DNA is omitted, as the CDR3 cannot be located on it reliably, and the CDR3 follows TCRdb's listing. The chain has TRBV7-9 and TRBJ2-5. The CDR3 numbers 13 amino acids, ends counted. Per germline, CDR1 SEHNR and CDR2 FQNEAQ (reference sequence). The CDR3 region is CASSLAGSETQYL.

This chain uses TRBV6-1 with TRBJ2-5, with D maybe TRBD2 (5 bases). The closer fit of TRBJ2-1 to the DNA end suggests the J call may be wrong. The germline gives CDR1 MNHNS, CDR2 SASEGT. The CDR3 runs 13 residues. This CDR3 reads CASKAGPLDEQFF. The CDR3 DNA sequence: TGTGCCAGCAAGGCGGGCCCCCTAGATGAGCAGTTCTTC.

The CDR3, as DNA: TGTGCCAGCAGGAAGGGCTATGGCTACACCTTC. This codes for CASRKGYGYTF. The rearrangement links TRBV6-1 to TRBJ1-2; D remains ambiguous. The CDR3 length is 11 residues. Germline loops: CDR1 MNHNS, CDR2 SASEGT. Between the trimmed V and J ends, which lost 6 bases and 4 bases, there was a span of 6 bases.

This chain connects TRBV7-2 to TRBJ2-2, with 7 bases that match TRBD1. With the DNA end fitting TRBJ2-3 better, the J assignment may be wrong. The CDR3 is 15 residues long. Germline CDR1 and CDR2: SGHTA and FQGNSA. CDR3 bases: TGTGCCAGCAGCTCGGCGGCTGCGAGCACAGGGGAGCAGTATTTT. This translates into CASSSAAASTGEQYF.

Note on this clonotype: At one end, the junction sequence differs from germline, possibly due to a read error. The rearrangement uses TRBV7-3 and TRBJ2-6; TRBD1 aligns across 8 bases. The CDR3 covers 15 residues. The germline V gene encodes CDR1 SGHTA and CDR2 FQGTGA. In DNA form, the CDR3 reads TGTGCCAGCAGCAGGACAGGGACGGGCTCCAACGACCTGAATTTC. Translation: CASSRTGTGSNDLNF.

With regard to this clonotype: One junction end disagrees with the germline gene, perhaps due to a read error. V and J are TRBV7-2 and TRBJ2-4; TRBD1 matches at 8 bases. CDR1 is SGHTA, CDR2 FQGNSA, per germline. The CDR3 loop spans 14 amino acids. The CDR3: CGGRGPGATDTQYF. The CDR3 bases are TGCGGCGGCAGGGGGCCAGGAGCCACAGACACGCAGTACTTC.

V usage is TRBV7-2 and J usage is TRBJ2-2; D unclear. In germline, CDR1 is SGHTA, CDR2 FQGNSA. The V and J ends lost 10 bases and 4 bases respectively, with 13 bases between them. The CDR3 length is 13 residues. The CDR3 DNA is TGTGCCAACGGCCTTCTGAGCACCGGGGAGCTGTTTTTT. This encodes CANGLLSTGELFF. Looking up the rest from reference TRBV7-2 and TRBJ2-2 gives the full variable domain: GAGVSQSPSNKVTEKGKDVELRCDPISGHTALYWYRQSLGQGLEFLIYFQGNSAPDKSGLPSDRFSAERTGGSVSTLTIQRTQQEDSAVYLCANGLLSTGELFFGEGSRLTVL.

The genes are TRBV11-3 and TRBJ2-3, with TRBD1 as a possible D gene (6 bases). Looked up from germline, CDR1 is SGHNT and CDR2 is YENEEA. This CDR3 comprises 17 residues. V was pared by 3 bases and J by 9 bases, with 25 bases between. CDR3 sequence: CASSFEAGPGDVDTQYF. CDR3 nucleotides: TGTGCCAGCAGCTTCGAAGCCGGGCCAGGGGATGTAGACACGCAGTATTTT.

This rearrangement joins TRBV11-2 to TRBJ2-5; D remains ambiguous. V was clipped by 2 bases and J by 11 bases, with 18 bases between them. The CDR3 totals 14 residues. Per the germline V gene, CDR1 is SGHAT and CDR2 is FQNNGV. The CDR3 here is CASSLNVPRDEQYF. DNA for the CDR3: TGTGCCAGCAGCTTAAATGTCCCTAGGGATGAGCAGTACTTC.

This clonotype was picked up a small number of times. The V call is TRBV12-3 or TRBV12-4, the J call TRBJ2-3, with 7 bases matching TRBD2. The CDR3 is made up of 14 amino acids. V was pared by 7 bases and J by 2 bases, with 6 bases of the junction left unmatched. Here the CDR3 reads CASTLAGVTDTQYF. DNA for the CDR3: TGTGCCAGCACCTTAGCGGGTGTCACAGATACGCAGTATTTT.

This chain uses TRBV7-6 with TRBJ2-3, with 8 bases fitting TRBD2. The end of the DNA fits TRBJ2-7 better, so the J call may be wrong. The CDR3 is 14 amino acids. Germline values: CDR1 SGHVS, CDR2 FNYEAQ. In DNA form, the CDR3 reads TGTGCCAGCTCCGCGGGGGGAGCCACAGATACGCAGTACTTC. Its protein product is CASSAGGATDTQYF.

V gene TRBV11-2 combines with J gene TRBJ2-3, with D possibly matching TRBD2 (5 bases). In germline, CDR1 is SGHAT, CDR2 FQNNGV. The CDR3 consists of 13 residues. The V end lost 9 bases, the J end lost 2 bases, and 12 bases lay between the germline ends. CDR3 loop: CARSVRATDTQYF. DNA for the CDR3: TGTGCCAGGAGCGTGCGGGCCACAGATACGCAGTATTTT.

As regards this clonotype: Its ends do not fully match the called genes, so a read error is possible. The chain joins TRBV7-9 to TRBJ2-3, with D possibly TRBD2 on 5 matching bases. The DNA end is more similar to TRBJ2-5, so the J call may be wrong. The germline CDR1 and CDR2 sequences are SEHNR and FQNEAQ (reference sequence). The CDR3 loop spans 15 amino acids. The CDR3 spells CAGSPVESSKDTQYF. For the CDR3, the DNA is TGTGCCGGGAGCCCCGTAGAAAGTAGCAAAGATACCCAGTACTTC.

The chain links TRBV27 to TRBJ2-5; 8 nucleotides match TRBD2. J was trimmed by 4 bases and V by 10 bases; bases with no gene match: 11. The CDR3 runs 14 residues. CDR1 MNHEY and CDR2 SMNVEV come from the germline V gene (reference sequence). The CDR3 DNA is TGTGCCATCCCGGACGGGGGGGGAAGAGAGACCCAGTACTTC. This translates into CAIPDGGGRETQYF.

As regards this clonotype: An end of the junction does not agree with germline; a read error may underlie this. This sequence joins TRBV12-3 or TRBV12-4 and TRBJ2-3; 7 bases are shared with TRBD1. This CDR3 spans 14 amino acids. CDR3 bases: TGTGCCAGCAGCATTAGTACAGGGGCAGAGACGCAGTATTTT. Translated, it gives CASSISTGAETQYF.

CDR3 sequence reads: CASSYSFTDQETQYF. CDR3 DNA: TGTGCCAGCAGTTACTCGTTCACGGACCAAGAGACCCAGTACTTC. The rearrangement uses TRBV6-5 and TRBJ2-5; no clear D gene. CDR3 length: 15 amino acids. Trimming left V 0 bases short and J 0 bases short, with 8 bases between. Per germline, CDR1 MNHEY and CDR2 SVGAGI.

This clonotype was found a few times. The rearrangement uses TRBV12-3 or TRBV12-4 and TRBJ2-1; TRBD1 might be the D (7 bases). This CDR3 region has 14 residues. V was clipped by 5 bases and J by 8 bases, with 16 bases between them. CDR3 coding DNA: TGTGCCAGCAGTCCGGGGGACCAGGGGGATGAGCAGTTCTTC. Protein: CASSPGDQGDEQFF.

The V and J genes are TRBV7-6 and TRBJ2-7, with D perhaps TRBD1 (5 bases). The J call may be faulty, since TRBJ2-1 better matches the DNA end. The CDR3 runs to 19 residues. Germline lookup yields CDR1 SGHVS and CDR2 FNYEAQ. DNA for the CDR3: TGTGCCAGCAGCTCCCAGCCCATAACTGGGGCTCCCGTCGGTAGGGCCCAGTTCTTC. Its translation is CASSSQPITGAPVGRAQFF.

This clonotype has a handful of counts. The rearrangement links TRBV6-2 or TRBV6-3 to TRBJ2-3; D is undetermined. The ends were cut back, 5 bases at V and 12 bases at J, with 15 bases in the middle. Germline assignment: CDR1 MNHEY and CDR2 SVGEGT. The CDR3 has 12 amino acids. CDR3 coding DNA: TGTGCCAGCAGTGCGAGTACAGAGACCCAGTATTTT. Amino acids: CASSASTETQYF.

This clonotype has ten or more counts. This rearrangement joins TRBV11-2 to TRBJ2-4; TRBD1 aligns across 8 bases. V shed 4 bases and J 7 bases; nucleotides not matched to a gene: 3. This CDR3 is built from 13 residues. CDR1 is SGHAT and CDR2 is FQNNGV in the germline V gene. CDR3 DNA: TGTGCCAGCAGCTCGGACAGGGTCAACATTCAGTACTTC. Translation: CASSSDRVNIQYF.

The chain uses TRBV7-2 and TRBJ2-3, with 7 bases that match TRBD2. CDR1 and CDR2 (germline): SGHTA, FQGNSA. CDR3 length equals 14 residues. V dropped 5 bases and J dropped 2; count of bases not matched to a gene: 4. CDR3 region: CASSPGLVTDTQYF. CDR3 DNA sequence: TGTGCCAGCAGCCCCGGACTAGTCACAGATACGCAGTATTTT.

CDR3 sequence: CASRRDSYEQFF. DNA of the CDR3: TGTGCCAGCCGGAGGGATTCCTACGAGCAGTTCTTC. V gene TRBV5-8 combines with J gene TRBJ2-1, with D possibly matching TRBD2 (6 bases). CDR1 and CDR2 from the germline V gene are SGHTS and YDEGEE. Trimming pared 7 bases from V and 10 bases from J, leaving 15 bases between. The CDR3 covers 12 residues.